One and the same sample provided the 27 T cell receptor beta chains below, sequenced in a study of T cells in tuberculosis. TCRdb keeps only in-frame clones here, not all; method: immunoSEQ multiplex PCR. The sample holds tens of thousands of clones, 85% to 95% seen once. Material: PBMCs. These receptors originate from a donor aged 10 to 29 with latent tuberculosis or without tuberculosis infection.

The table lists this clone with a few counts. In nucleotides, the CDR3 is TGTGCCTGGACCCACGGAGGAGACAGGGGGCTGTTGAAACTGTTTTTT. As protein: CAWTHGGDRGLLKLFF. The chain is built from TRBV30 and TRBJ1-4; 10 nucleotides align to TRBD1. This CDR3 spans 16 amino acids. Germline V gene data show CDR1 as GTSNPN and CDR2 as SVGIG (reference sequence). The V gene end was trimmed by 4 bases and the J gene end by 11 bases; junction bases not matched to a gene: 16.

The genes are TRBV19 and TRBJ1-5, with D possibly TRBD1 on 6 matching bases. CDR1 LNHDA and CDR2 SQIVND come from the germline V gene (reference sequence). V was trimmed by 4 bases and J by 4 bases, leaving 14 bases between them. This CDR3 contains 15 residues. CDR3 sequence (DNA): TGTGCCAGTAGTAGTTATTCGCAGGGGAATCAGCCCCAGCATTTT. Protein: CASSSYSQGNQPQHF.

The chain carries TRBV14 and TRBJ2-7; tentative D call: TRBD1 (5 bases). Germline V CDR1 and CDR2: SGHDN, FVKESK. The CDR3 has 15 residues. V was cut by 4 bases and J by 3 bases, with 16 bases left in between. CDR3 nucleotide sequence: TGTGCCAGCAGCCTCAAGGCCAGGGAATTCTACGAGCAGTACTTC. Its protein is CASSLKAREFYEQYF.

The chain recombines TRBV5-8 with TRBJ1-4; the match to TRBD1 covers 9 bases. This CDR3 is built from 15 residues. V lost 4 bases and J lost 8; bases outside the gene matches: 9. Per germline, CDR1 SGHTS and CDR2 YDEGEE. DNA for the CDR3: TGTGCCAGCAGCCCCGGGGACAGGGCAGACGAAAAACTGTTTTTT. Amino acids: CASSPGDRADEKLFF.

Here the CDR3 reads CASSPTTGVSSYEQYF. The CDR3 DNA reads as TGTGCCAGCAGCCCAACGACAGGGGTAAGCTCCTACGAGCAGTACTTC. The chain recombines TRBV7-2 with TRBJ2-7, with TRBD1 matching over 8 bases. V was clipped by 5 bases and J by 0 bases; unmatched bases: 9. The CDR3 runs to 16 residues. Germline CDR1 and CDR2: SGHTA and FQGNSA.

The CDR3 reads CASSPLAWGDRVNEQFF. CDR3 coding DNA: TGTGCCAGCAGTCCCCTCGCCTGGGGGGACAGGGTCAATGAGCAGTTCTTC. The chain is built from TRBV27 and TRBJ2-1, with 9 bases matching TRBD1. The CDR3 is 17 residues long. CDR1 is MNHEY and CDR2 is SMNVEV in the germline V gene (reference sequence). Germline trimming cut 5 bases from V and 6 bases from J; bases unmatched to any gene: 14.

V is TRBV18 and J is TRBJ1-2; D possibly corresponds to TRBD1 (6 bases). The CDR3 spans 12 residues. Trimming pared 8 bases from V and 3 bases from J, leaving 10 bases between. Germline-derived CDR1 and CDR2 are KGHSH and LQKENI. CDR3 loop: CASEQGDYGYTF. CDR3 DNA sequence: TGTGCCAGCGAACAGGGAGACTATGGCTACACCTTC.

CDR3 in DNA: TGTGCCAGTAGTACCAGCGGGGGGCCCACAGATACGCAGTATTTT. Encoded protein: CASSTSGGPTDTQYF. The chain uses TRBV19 and TRBJ2-3, with 9 nucleotides matching TRBD2. J was trimmed by 2 bases and V by 4 bases; bases with no gene match: 4. Germline V CDR1 and CDR2: LNHDA, SQIVND (reference sequence). The CDR3 consists of 15 residues.

This clone was seen only once. This chain links TRBV10-2 with TRBJ1-3, with a possible D match to TRBD1 (6 bases). Germline CDR1 and CDR2: WSHSY and SAAADI. The germline V and J ends were trimmed by 3 bases and 6 bases, with 12 bases remaining between them. The CDR3 spans 14 residues. The CDR3 spells CASSEQGLENTIYF. The CDR3 region has the DNA TGCGCCAGCAGTGAACAGGGTCTGGAAAACACCATATATTTT.

The V gene is TRBV7-2, the J gene TRBJ1-1; no clear D. The CDR3 totals 14 residues. Per germline, CDR1 SGHTA and CDR2 FQGNSA. The ends were cut back, 5 bases at V and 2 bases at J, with 12 bases in the middle. CDR3 bases: TGTGCCAGCAGCAAACCGGGTCTAAACACTGAAGCTTTCTTT. Translation: CASSKPGLNTEAFF. Supplemented by reference TRBV7-2 and TRBJ1-1, the full variable domain reads GAGVSQSPSNKVTEKGKDVELRCDPISGHTALYWYRQSLGQGLEFLIYFQGNSAPDKSGLPSDRFSAERTGGSVSTLTIQRTQQEDSAVYLCASSKPGLNTEAFFGQGTRLTVV.

This rearrangement joins TRBV28 to TRBJ1-1; TRBD1 matches at 9 bases. CDR3 length: 14 amino acids. With V trimmed by 7 bases and J by 1 base, 4 bases remained unmatched. Germline CDR1 reads MDHEN; CDR2 reads SYDVKM. CDR3 amino acids: CASIWGQGNTEAFF. For the CDR3, the DNA is TGTGCCAGCATCTGGGGACAGGGGAACACTGAAGCTTTCTTT.

This clone was picked up a small number of times. The chain links TRBV6-5 to TRBJ1-2; D unclear. Trimming shortened V by 4 bases and J by 7 bases, and 7 bases separated the two germline ends. The CDR3 has 11 amino acids. Germline lookup yields CDR1 MNHEY and CDR2 SVGAGI. CDR3 region: CASSSGGGYTF. DNA of the CDR3: TGTGCCAGCAGTTCAGGTGGTGGCTACACCTTC.

V gene TRBV14 combines with J gene TRBJ1-6, with D perhaps TRBD1 (6 bases). The CDR3 extends over 12 amino acids. The V gene lost 3 bases and the J gene lost 14 bases, with 11 bases spanning the gap. The germline CDR1 and CDR2 sequences are SGHDN and FVKESK. CDR3 nucleotides: TGTGCCAGCAGCCATACAGGGACGGCCCTCCACTTT. This encodes CASSHTGTALHF. The complete variable domain, with remaining parts taken from reference TRBV14 and TRBJ1-6, reads EAGVTQFPSHSVIEKGQTVTLRCDPISGHDNLYWYRRVMGKEIKFLLHFVKESKQDESGMPNNRFLAERTGGTYSTLKVQPAELEDSGVYFCASSHTGTALHFGNGTRLTVT.

This chain joins TRBV7-2 and TRBJ2-6; tentative D call: TRBD1 (5 bases). The CDR3 contains 17 residues. CDR1 SGHTA and CDR2 FQGNSA come from the germline V gene. Trimming removed 1 base at V and 0 bases at J, with 10 bases between. The CDR3 region is CASSLVAGNSGANVLTF. CDR3 sequence (DNA): TGTGCCAGCAGCTTAGTGGCAGGGAACTCTGGGGCCAACGTCCTGACTTTC.

This rearrangement joins TRBV7-6 to TRBJ2-7; 10 nucleotides line up with TRBD1. J was trimmed by 3 bases and V by 10 bases; bases with no gene match: 3. The CDR3 contains 12 residues. Germline V lookup: CDR1 SGHVS, CDR2 FNYEAQ. CDR3 residues: CATRDRGYEQYF. The CDR3 nucleotides read TGTGCCACCCGGGACAGGGGCTACGAGCAGTACTTC.

The chain joins TRBV13 to TRBJ1-2; the D is unclear. Deletions cut 5 bases from V and 2 bases from J, with 12 bases between. This CDR3 contains 14 residues. Germline V gene data show CDR1 as PRHDT and CDR2 as FYEKMQ (reference sequence). Here the CDR3 reads CASSPQGANYGYTF. The CDR3 DNA reads TGTGCCAGCAGCCCCCAAGGAGCCAACTATGGCTACACCTTC.

This chain uses TRBV5-1 with TRBJ2-7; TRBD1 aligns across 10 bases. The CDR3 has 14 amino acids. Germline CDR1 and CDR2: SGHRS and YFSETQ. Trimming at V came to 3 bases and at J to 3 bases, leaving 3 bases not matched to a gene. CDR3 DNA sequence: TGCGCCAGCAGCTGGGGACAGGGGTACTACGAGCAGTACTTC. It specifies CASSWGQGYYEQYF.

This rearrangement joins TRBV6-5 to TRBJ2-7; 7 bases map to TRBD2. The CDR3 sequence is 14 residues long. Per the germline V gene, CDR1 is MNHEY and CDR2 is SVGAGI. V was pared by 6 bases and J by 2 bases, with 7 bases of the junction left unmatched. CDR3 region: CASSDGGFTYEQYF. The CDR3 nucleotides are TGTGCCAGCAGCGACGGGGGGTTCACCTACGAGCAGTACTTC.

The chain joins TRBV28 to TRBJ2-6, with 7 nucleotides matching TRBD1. J lost 0 bases, V lost 4 bases, and 0 bases had no gene match. The germline V gene has CDR1 MDHEN and CDR2 SYDVKM. The CDR3 sequence is 15 residues long. The CDR3 DNA sequence: TGTGCCAGCAGTTACAGGGGCTCTGGGGCCAACGTCCTGACTTTC. Protein: CASSYRGSGANVLTF.

The chain links TRBV5-1 to TRBJ2-5, with D uncertain. This CDR3 has 14 residues. CDR1 SGHRS and CDR2 YFSETQ come from the germline V gene. Trimming left V 2 bases short and J 1 base short, with 9 bases between. CDR3: CASSLGVIQETQYF. In DNA, the CDR3 is TGCGCCAGCAGCTTAGGAGTGATCCAAGAGACCCAGTACTTC.

This clone was seen a single time. The gene calls are TRBV6-6 and TRBJ2-7; 11 bases agree with TRBD1. V dropped 2 bases and J dropped 6; count of bases not matched to a gene: 6. The germline V gene encodes CDR1 MNHNY and CDR2 SVGAGI (reference sequence). This CDR3 is 15 amino acids long. CDR3 sequence: CASSYAAGQGAEQYF. The CDR3 DNA reads as TGTGCCAGCAGTTACGCAGCCGGACAGGGGGCCGAGCAGTACTTC.

The V and J genes are TRBV6-6 and TRBJ1-5, with 7 bases identical to TRBD1. Trimming at V came to 0 bases and at J to 7 bases, leaving 6 bases not matched to a gene. Germline V lookup: CDR1 MNHNY, CDR2 SVGAGI (reference sequence). The CDR3 runs to 15 residues. CDR3 sequence reads: CASSYSTAGGQPQHF. The DNA of the CDR3 is TGTGCCAGCAGTTACTCGACGGCAGGGGGACAGCCCCAGCATTTT.

Remarks on this clone: The junction departs from germline at one end; a sequencing error may be responsible. The rearrangement links TRBV7-9 to TRBJ2-7; 8 positions match TRBD1. The CDR3 covers 16 residues. The germline CDR1 and CDR2 sequences are SEHNR and FQNEAQ (reference sequence). The CDR3 sequence is CASSRGTGYSSDEQYF. The CDR3, as DNA: TGTGCCAGCAGCCGCGGGACAGGTTATTCCTCCGACGAGCAGTACTTC.

The V call is TRBV27, the J call TRBJ1-2; no clear D. Germline CDR1 MNHEY, CDR2 SMNVEV (reference sequence). V was cut by 5 bases and J by 8 bases, with 21 bases left in between. The CDR3 totals 15 residues. The CDR3 region has the DNA TGTGCCAGCAGTCTACTACCCGACGGGAGAGGGGGCTACACCTTC. Its protein is CASSLLPDGRGGYTF.

The chain carries TRBV7-6 and TRBJ2-2, with 7 bases aligning to TRBD2. This CDR3 is built from 16 residues. The J segment lost 4 bases and the V segment lost 5 bases, leaving 10 bases of the junction unmatched. From germline, CDR1 is SGHVS and CDR2 FNYEAQ. The CDR3, as DNA: TGTGCCAGCAGCCAAAAGCGGGCGGGGGTCACCGGGGAGCTGTTTTTT. Amino acids: CASSQKRAGVTGELFF.

This clone was seen only a few times. The chain couples TRBV6-5 to TRBJ1-1; 11 bases fit TRBD1. Per germline, CDR1 MNHEY and CDR2 SVGAGI. There are 14 residues in the CDR3. Trimming at V came to 6 bases and at J to 4 bases, leaving 4 bases not matched to a gene. As DNA, the CDR3 is TGTGCCAGCAGGTCCGGGACAGGGGGCACTGAAGCTTTCTTT. This translates into CASRSGTGGTEAFF.

V usage is TRBV27 and J usage is TRBJ2-5; TRBD1 aligns across 8 bases. Germline trimming cut 6 bases from V and 5 bases from J; bases unmatched to any gene: 8. CDR1 is MNHEY and CDR2 is SMNVEV in the germline V gene (reference sequence). The CDR3 runs to 14 residues. CDR3 sequence: CASRRTGSLETQYF. CDR3 DNA sequence: TGTGCCAGCAGGAGGACAGGGAGTTTGGAGACCCAGTACTTC.